This is a list of T cell receptor beta chains from one sample in a study of blood T cells in healthy people across ages. TCRdb re-derived calls from the 5' RACE reads in MiXCR, one entry per CDR3 protein. The sample records about 2 million distinct CDR3 sequences, about 49% being singletons. Sequences were obtained from blood. These receptors all stem from a middle-aged woman in good health. CDR3s include the opening cysteine and the closing phenylalanine or tryptophan. A D gene is named only where the DNA matches it firmly. Clone size is not always given. Where it is, it says once, few, many or a class for expanded clones.

>TRBJ2-5|TRBV12-3/TRBV12-4|-|-
CASTASSYETQYF
TGTGCCAGCACCGCCTCTAGCTATGAGACCCAGTACTTC
>TRBJ2-1|TRBV24-1|-|-
CATSDPNRGYNEQFF
TGTGCCACCAGTGATCCTAACCGGGGCTACAATGAGCAGTTCTTC
>TRBJ2-5|TRBV6-2/TRBV6-3|-|-
CASSYGISKTQYF
TGTGCCAGCAGTTACGGGATCTCGAAGACCCAGTACTTC
>TRBJ2-3|TRBV7-2|-|-
CASSLEGRAVSTDTQYF
TGTGCCAGCAGCTTAGAGGGCAGGGCTGTTAGCACAGATACGCAGTATTTT
>TRBJ2-5|TRBV29-1|many|-
CSVGGGAYQETQYF
TGCAGCGTTGGAGGGGGGGCGTACCAAGAGACCCAGTACTTC
>TRBJ1-2|TRBV7-9|-|-
CASSDQGLYGYTF
TGTGCCAGCAGCGACCAGGGCCTCTATGGCTACACCTTC
>TRBJ2-7|TRBV6-5|-|TRBD1
CASRMTGARNEQYF
TGTGCCAGCAGAATGACAGGGGCTAGGAACGAGCAGTACTTC
>TRBJ2-3|TRBV5-1|few|TRBD2
CASSLVLAGFTDTQYF
TGCGCCAGCAGCTTGGTGCTAGCGGGGTTCACAGATACGCAGTATTTT
>TRBJ1-2|TRBV7-2|few|-
CASSLHPSVRGGYTF
TGTGCCAGCAGCTTACACCCATCGGTCAGGGGCGGCTACACCTTC
>TRBJ2-1|TRBV24-1|-|-
CATSDTTDEQFF
TGTGCCACCAGTGATACTACGGATGAGCAGTTCTTC
>TRBJ2-1|TRBV18|-|TRBD1
CASSPYGTGKVNERFF
TGTGCCAGCTCACCATACGGGACAGGGAAGGTCAATGAGCGGTTCTTC
>TRBJ1-4|TRBV15|-|-
CATSSFTGEKLFF
TGTGCCACCAGCAGTTTCACAGGAGAAAAACTGTTTTTT
>TRBJ1-6|TRBV30|-|-
CAWSVRSYNSPLHF
TGTGCCTGGAGTGTCCGGTCCTATAATTCACCCCTCCACTTT
>TRBJ2-2|TRBV29-1|-|-
CSVEFWENTGELFF
TGCAGCGTTGAGTTCTGGGAGAACACCGGGGAGCTGTTTTTT
>TRBJ1-2|TRBV29-1|-|TRBD1
CSVAGRGGSLGYTF
TGCAGCGTTGCGGGTCGAGGGGGCAGTCTGGGCTACACCTTC
>TRBJ1-6|TRBV28|-|-
CASGQLTPSPLHF
TGTGCCAGCGGACAGTTAACTCCCAGTCCCCTCCACTTT
>TRBJ2-1|TRBV11-1|-|-
CASSPSARLYNEQFF
TGTGCCAGCAGCCCTTCGGCCAGGTTATACAATGAGCAGTTCTTC
>TRBJ1-5|TRBV12-3/TRBV12-4|once|-
CASRYQAGNQPQHF
TGTGCCAGCAGATATCAGGCTGGCAATCAGCCCCAGCATTTT
>TRBJ2-1|TRBV5-1|-|TRBD1
CASSPAQGFNEQFF
TGCGCCAGCAGCCCGGCACAGGGGTTCAATGAGCAGTTCTTC
>TRBJ1-4|TRBV27|few|-
CASRRGGDEKLFF
TGTGCCAGCAGGCGCGGGGGGGATGAAAAACTGTTTTTT
>TRBJ2-3|TRBV2|-|TRBD1
CASSRDRDADTQYF
TGTGCCAGCAGCAGGGACAGGGACGCAGATACGCAGTATTTT
>TRBJ2-5|TRBV29-1|-|TRBD2
CSVGRLAGGGETQYF
TGCAGCGTTGGCCGACTAGCGGGGGGTGGAGAGACCCAGTACTTC
>TRBJ2-7|TRBV12-5|-|-
CASGLVRQGYEQYF
TGTGCTAGTGGTTTGGTACGGCAGGGCTACGAGCAGTACTTC
>TRBJ1-1|TRBV28|-|TRBD1
CASSAMTWDRGDTEAFF
TGTGCCAGCAGCGCTATGACCTGGGACAGGGGGGACACTGAAGCTTTCTTT
>TRBJ1-2|TRBV7-2|-|TRBD1
CASSTRDRDNGYTF
TGTGCCAGCAGCACCCGGGACAGGGATAATGGCTACACCTTC
>TRBJ2-7|TRBV4-3|-|-
CARRGSVSYNEQYF
TGCGCCAGGAGGGGCTCAGTTTCCTACAATGAGCAGTACTTC
>TRBJ2-3|TRBV18|-|TRBD2
CASSRTSGTVTQYF
TGTGCCAGCTCACGGACTAGCGGCACAGTTACGCAGTATTTT
>TRBJ1-5|TRBV4-1|-|TRBD1
CASSLYGTGGGQPQHF
TGCGCCAGCAGCCTATACGGGACAGGGGGCGGACAGCCCCAGCATTTT
>TRBJ1-2|TRBV27|-|-
CASSFRSKANYGYTF
TGTGCCAGCAGTTTCCGCAGTAAAGCTAACTATGGCTACACCTTC
>TRBJ2-1|TRBV27|-|-
CASSPQPSNAFF
TGTGCCAGCAGTCCCCAGCCCTCTAACGCGTTCTTC
>TRBJ1-2|TRBV7-2|once|TRBD1
CASRNTGGVLGYTF
TGTGCCAGCAGAAATACAGGGGGCGTTCTTGGCTACACCTTC
>TRBJ1-4|TRBV7-9|-|TRBD1
CASSRDRGRVANEKLFF
TGTGCCAGCAGCCGCGACAGGGGGCGCGTAGCTAATGAAAAACTGTTTTTT
>TRBJ2-3|TRBV12-3/TRBV12-4|once|-
CASRRFGDTQYF
TGTGCCAGCAGACGATTTGGAGATACGCAGTATTTT
>TRBJ2-3|TRBV24-1|once|TRBD2
CATSEWTSGADTQYF
TGTGCCACCAGTGAGTGGACTAGCGGTGCCGATACGCAGTATTTT
>TRBJ2-1|TRBV7-2|-|TRBD2
CASSSPRGGSYNEQFF
TGTGCCAGCAGCTCCCCACGGGGGGGATCCTACAATGAGCAGTTCTTC
>TRBJ2-3|TRBV2|-|TRBD2
CASVSGVLNTQYF
TGTGCCAGCGTAAGCGGGGTATTGAATACGCAGTATTTT
>TRBJ2-5|TRBV29-1|few|-
CSVHRDRGETQYF
TGCAGCGTCCACAGGGATAGGGGAGAGACCCAGTACTTC
>TRBJ2-1|TRBV29-1|few|-
CSVISMTSYNEQFF
TGCAGCGTTATTAGCATGACCTCCTACAATGAGCAGTTCTTC
>TRBJ2-5|TRBV20-1|once|TRBD1
CSARDLADRGQETQYF
TGCAGTGCTAGAGATTTAGCAGACAGGGGCCAAGAGACCCAGTACTTC
>TRBJ2-7|TRBV29-1|-|TRBD2
CSVETLAESYEQYF
TGCAGCGTTGAAACACTAGCGGAATCCTACGAGCAGTACTTC
>TRBJ2-5|TRBV28|-|-
CASSSGQLLQETQYF
TGTGCCAGCAGTTCCGGACAGCTCCTTCAAGAGACCCAGTACTTC
>TRBJ2-5|TRBV20-1|few|TRBD1
CSARDPGQKQETQYF
TGCAGTGCTAGAGACCCGGGACAGAAACAAGAGACCCAGTACTTC
>TRBJ2-5|TRBV20-1|-|-
CSASRSLQETQYF
TGCAGTGCGTCCAGGAGCCTTCAAGAGACCCAGTACTTC
>TRBJ2-3|TRBV6-5|few|TRBD1
CASSLSGQTTQYF
TGTGCCAGCAGTTTATCGGGACAGACTACGCAGTATTTT
>TRBJ1-2|TRBV29-1|-|-
CSVDGTTNYGYTF
TGCAGCGTAGACGGGACAACTAACTATGGCTACACCTTC
>TRBJ1-4|TRBV6-5|-|-
CASSYVGATNEKLFF
TGTGCCAGCAGTTACGTGGGTGCAACTAATGAAAAACTGTTTTTT